This TCR beta chain was observed in a study of blood T cell repertoires in COVID-19. Only in-frame clones appear in the TCRdb table, and some are missing; sequencing was by immunoSEQ multiplex PCR. The sample consists of 100,000 or so clones, approximately 86% of them appearing once. V lost 2 bases, J lost 5 bases, and 8 bases stayed unmatched. CDR1 is SEHNR and CDR2 is FQNEAQ in the germline V gene (reference sequence). This CDR3 has 16 amino acids. The TCR sequence derives from a woman in her forties or fifties who had recovered from COVID-19. V and J are TRBV7-9 and TRBJ2-1, with TRBD2 matching 8 bases. The sequencing input was PBMCs or T cells enriched from blood (not recorded which). The CDR3 here is CASSLRTGGGNNEQFF. The CDR3 DNA follows: TGTGCCAGCAGCTTACGAACGGGAGGGGGAAACAATGAGCAGTTCTTC.